Below, 9 T cell receptor beta chains from the same sample are listed, as sequenced in a study of T-cell memory formation after mild COVID-19. In TCRdb, the 5' RACE reads were re-called with MiXCR into one record per CDR3 protein. This sample has approximately 240,000 distinct CDR3 sequences, with over 15% found just once. Sequencing was performed on PBMCs or a T cell subset sorted from them (not recorded which). These TCRs come from a man aged 18 to 30 who had mild COVID-19 (a few samples of this study predate the infection). Cell type and time point are not known.

The chain employs TRBV12-3 or TRBV12-4 and TRBJ2-3; D is possibly TRBD2 (6 bases). This CDR3 is 12 amino acids long. V lost 3 bases, J lost 9 bases, and 10 bases lay in between. The CDR3 reads CASSLAAGTQYF. CDR3 DNA sequence: TGTGCCAGCAGTTTGGCGGCGGGGACGCAGTATTTT.

This clonotype showed up many times. The CDR3 reads CASRAGGPIDEQFF. The CDR3 region has the DNA TGTGCCAGCAGAGCGGGGGGGCCGATCGATGAGCAGTTCTTC. This chain uses TRBV7-6 with TRBJ2-1, with 10 bases that match TRBD2. V lost 6 bases, J lost 8 bases, and 7 bases stayed unmatched. Germline loops: CDR1 SGHVS, CDR2 FNYEAQ. The CDR3 extends over 14 amino acids.

The V gene is TRBV19, the J gene TRBJ2-1, with D perhaps given as TRBD1 or TRBD2 (5 bases each). Germline-derived CDR1 and CDR2 are LNHDA and SQIVND (reference sequence). The CDR3 is made up of 13 amino acids. Trimming stripped 0 bases from V and 9 bases from J, with 9 bases between. Here the CDR3 reads CASSIDRGGEQFF. CDR3 bases: TGTGCCAGTAGTATAGATCGGGGCGGTGAGCAGTTCTTC.

This chain uses TRBV20-1 with TRBJ2-2; D possibly matches TRBD1 or TRBD2 (5 bases each). The CDR3 is made up of 15 amino acids. Germline lookup yields CDR1 DFQATT and CDR2 SNEGSKA (reference sequence). V was trimmed by 6 bases and J by 0 bases, leaving 14 bases between them. The CDR3 DNA sequence: TGCAGTGCCAGCGCGGGCAGGGCGAACACCGGGGAGCTGTTTTTT. It is translated as CSASAGRANTGELFF.

A single count supports this clonotype. The CDR3 DNA is TGTGCCAGCAGTGGTGGAGAGAATCATACGCAGTATTTT. Translation gives CASSGGENHTQYF. The V gene is TRBV2, the J gene TRBJ2-3, with unresolved D. The CDR3 runs 13 residues. Per the germline V gene, CDR1 is SNHLY and CDR2 is FYNNEI. Deletions cut 4 bases from V and 7 bases from J, with 12 bases between.

The V and J genes are TRBV7-2 and TRBJ2-5; no firm D call. This CDR3 is built from 12 residues. Trimming cost V 4 bases and J 4 bases, with 7 bases left between them. The germline V gene encodes CDR1 SGHTA and CDR2 FQGNSA. The CDR3 loop reads CASSSLRETQYF. Here the CDR3 DNA reads TGTGCCAGCAGCTCCCTAAGAGAGACCCAGTACTTC.

This chain connects TRBV5-1 to TRBJ1-1; D remains unclear. CDR1 is SGHRS and CDR2 is YFSETQ in the germline V gene. CDR3 length: 13 residues. Trimming took 1 base from V and 6 from J, leaving 10 bases between them. The CDR3 loop is CASSLQLYAEAFF. In DNA form, the CDR3 reads TGCGCCAGCAGCTTGCAGCTTTACGCTGAAGCTTTCTTT. The variable domain in full, completed from reference TRBV5-1 and TRBJ1-1, reads KAGVTQTPRYLIKTRGQQVTLSCSPISGHRSVSWYQQTPGQGLQFLFEYFSETQRNKGNFPGRFSGRQFSNSRSEMNVSTLELGDSALYLCASSLQLYAEAFFGQGTRLTVV.

The rearrangement uses TRBV20-1 and TRBJ1-1; TRBD1 aligns across 7 bases. From germline, CDR1 is DFQATT and CDR2 SNEGSKA (reference sequence). J was trimmed by 3 bases and V by 1 base; bases with no gene match: 8. The CDR3 covers 15 residues. The CDR3 loop reads CSARVPVTGYTEAFF. For the CDR3, the DNA is TGCAGTGCTAGAGTCCCGGTGACAGGGTACACTGAAGCTTTCTTT.

This chain links TRBV5-1 with TRBJ1-1; 7 bases line up with TRBD1. The J segment lost 0 bases and the V segment lost 2 bases, leaving 4 bases of the junction unmatched. Germline assignment: CDR1 SGHRS and CDR2 YFSETQ. The CDR3 consists of 15 residues. CDR3 bases: TGCGCCAGCAGCTTCTACAGGGGAGTGAACACTGAAGCTTTCTTT. Protein: CASSFYRGVNTEAFF.